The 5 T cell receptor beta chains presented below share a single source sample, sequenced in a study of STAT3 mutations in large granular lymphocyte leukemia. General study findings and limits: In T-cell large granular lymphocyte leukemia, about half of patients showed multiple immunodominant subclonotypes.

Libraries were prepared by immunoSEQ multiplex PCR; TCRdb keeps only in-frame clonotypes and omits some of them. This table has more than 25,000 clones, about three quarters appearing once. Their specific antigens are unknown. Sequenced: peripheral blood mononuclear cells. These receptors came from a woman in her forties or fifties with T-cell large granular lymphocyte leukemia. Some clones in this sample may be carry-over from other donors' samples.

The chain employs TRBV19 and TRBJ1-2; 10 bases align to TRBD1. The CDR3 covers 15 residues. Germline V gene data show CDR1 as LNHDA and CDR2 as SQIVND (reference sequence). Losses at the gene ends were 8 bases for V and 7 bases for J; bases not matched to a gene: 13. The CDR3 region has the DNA TGTGCCAGTCGGCCCCTACTTGGACAGGGGGGTGGCTACACCTTC. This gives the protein CASRPLLGQGGGYTF.

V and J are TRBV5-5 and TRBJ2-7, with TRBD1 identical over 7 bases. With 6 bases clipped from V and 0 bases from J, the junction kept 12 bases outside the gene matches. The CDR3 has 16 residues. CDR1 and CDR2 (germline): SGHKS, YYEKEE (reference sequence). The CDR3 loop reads CASIITVGTASYEQYF. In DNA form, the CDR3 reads TGTGCCAGCATCATCACCGTGGGGACAGCCTCCTACGAGCAGTACTTC.

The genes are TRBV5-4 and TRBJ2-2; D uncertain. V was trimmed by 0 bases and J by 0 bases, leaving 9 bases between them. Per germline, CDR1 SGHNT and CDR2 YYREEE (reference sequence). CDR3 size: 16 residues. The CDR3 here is CASSLGGGANTGELFF. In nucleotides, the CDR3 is TGTGCCAGCAGCTTGGGGGGTGGGGCGAACACCGGGGAGCTGTTTTTT.

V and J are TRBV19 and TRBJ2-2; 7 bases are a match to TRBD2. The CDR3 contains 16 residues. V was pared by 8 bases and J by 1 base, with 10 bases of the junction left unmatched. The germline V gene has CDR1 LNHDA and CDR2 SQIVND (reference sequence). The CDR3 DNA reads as TGTGCCAGTGGGGGTCGGCGGGGGAGGAACACCGGGGAGCTGTTTTTT. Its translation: CASGGRRGRNTGELFF.

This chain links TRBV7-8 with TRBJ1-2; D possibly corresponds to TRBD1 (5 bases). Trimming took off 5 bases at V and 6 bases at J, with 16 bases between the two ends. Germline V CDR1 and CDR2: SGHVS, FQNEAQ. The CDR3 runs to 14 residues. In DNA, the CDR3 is TGTGCCAGCAGCCGGACGAGTCCCAGGGATGGCTACACCTTC. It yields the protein CASSRTSPRDGYTF.